This TCR beta chain was observed in a study of blood T cells in healthy people across ages. Staff drew approximately 9.7 milliliters of peripheral blood from each donor. PCR was performed a second time for about 6 to 12 cycles using a sample-barcoded 5' primer and a J-beta primer mix. With 12 random nucleotides, a template-switch adaptor tagged each individual cDNA molecule. Via MiXCR, TCRdb re-called the 5' RACE reads, giving one row per CDR3 protein. Here the sample spans 750,000 to 850,000 distinct CDR3 sequences, approximately 25% being singletons. The CDR3 has 12 amino acids. The germline V gene has CDR1 SEHNR and CDR2 FQNEAQ (reference sequence). Trimming pared 7 bases from V and 10 bases from J, leaving 14 bases between. This same sample was also taken into another study, of T cells of mothers and their children. That study adds: Related pairs of mothers and children showed slightly higher, non-significant overlap versus unrelated pairs.

This clonotype was obtained from a boy younger than 18 in good health. This rearrangement joins TRBV7-9 to TRBJ2-1; TRBD2 is a possible D gene (5 bases). The sample taken for sequencing was blood. Here the CDR3 DNA reads TGTGCCAGCACCATAAGGACTGTCGAGCAGTTCTTC. This encodes CASTIRTVEQFF. The full variable domain, completed using reference TRBV7-9 and TRBJ2-1, is DTGVSQNPRHKITKRGQNVTFRCDPISEHNRLYWYRQTLGQGPEFLTYFQNEAQLEKSRLLSDRFSAERPKGSFSTLEIQRTEQGDSAMYLCASTIRTVEQFFGPGTRLTVL.